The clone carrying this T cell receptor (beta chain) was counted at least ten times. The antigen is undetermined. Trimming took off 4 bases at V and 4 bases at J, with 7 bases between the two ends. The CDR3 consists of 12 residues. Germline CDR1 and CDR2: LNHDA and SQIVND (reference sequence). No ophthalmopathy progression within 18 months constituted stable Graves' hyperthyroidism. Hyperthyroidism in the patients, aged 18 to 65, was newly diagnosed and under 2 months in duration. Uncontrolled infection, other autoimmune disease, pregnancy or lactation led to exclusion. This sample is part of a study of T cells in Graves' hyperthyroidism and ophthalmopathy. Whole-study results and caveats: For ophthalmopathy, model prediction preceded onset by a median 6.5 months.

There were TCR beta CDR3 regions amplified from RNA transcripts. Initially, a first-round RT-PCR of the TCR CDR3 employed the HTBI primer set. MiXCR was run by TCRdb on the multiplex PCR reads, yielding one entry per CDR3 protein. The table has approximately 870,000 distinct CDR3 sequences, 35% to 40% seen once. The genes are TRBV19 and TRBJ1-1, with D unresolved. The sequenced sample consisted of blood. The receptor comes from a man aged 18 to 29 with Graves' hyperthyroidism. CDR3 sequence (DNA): TGTGCCAGTAGTACCGTAAGCACTGAAGCTTTCTTT. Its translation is CASSTVSTEAFF.